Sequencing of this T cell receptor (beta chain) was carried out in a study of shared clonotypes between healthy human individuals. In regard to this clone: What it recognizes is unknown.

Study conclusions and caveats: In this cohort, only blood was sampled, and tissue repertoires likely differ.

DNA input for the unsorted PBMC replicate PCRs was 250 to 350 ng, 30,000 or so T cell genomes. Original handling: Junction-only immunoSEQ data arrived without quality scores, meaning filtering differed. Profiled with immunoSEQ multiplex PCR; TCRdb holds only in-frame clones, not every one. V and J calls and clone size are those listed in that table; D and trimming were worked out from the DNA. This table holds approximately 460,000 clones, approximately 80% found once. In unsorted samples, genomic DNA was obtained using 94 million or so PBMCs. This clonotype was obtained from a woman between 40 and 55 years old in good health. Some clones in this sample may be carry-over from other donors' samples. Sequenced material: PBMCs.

CDR3 coding DNA: TGCGCCAGCAGCTTGGGAGGTTCTAGGGATACGCAGTATTTT. Translating gives CASSLGGSRDTQYF. The V call is TRBV5-1, the J call TRBJ2-3; D is unclear. This CDR3 has 14 residues. The V gene lost 0 bases and the J gene lost 6 bases, with 11 bases spanning the gap. CDR1 is SGHRS, CDR2 YFSETQ, per germline.